These 27 T cell receptor beta chains were sequenced from one sample in a study of blood T cell repertoires in COVID-19. Produced via immunoSEQ multiplex PCR; TCRdb's table is partial and in-frame only. Of approximately 94,000 clones in the sample, roughly 87% were seen once. Input material: peripheral blood. These receptors were taken from a man aged 25 to 40 in a cohort sampled during active COVID-19.

This chain links TRBV6-2 or TRBV6-3 with TRBJ2-2, with 7 bases identical to TRBD1. This CDR3 has 17 residues. Trimming cost V 2 bases and J 0 bases; bases outside gene matches: 6. Germline-derived CDR1 and CDR2 are MNHEY and SVGEGT. In nucleotides, the CDR3 is TGTGCCAGCAGTTACGACAGGGTCTTTGCGAACACCGGGGAGCTGTTTTTT. This encodes CASSYDRVFANTGELFF.

The chain links TRBV10-3 to TRBJ2-7; 8 bases map to TRBD2. The CDR3 loop spans 15 amino acids. Germline V CDR1 and CDR2: ENHRY, SYGVKD. After removal of 3 bases from V and 2 bases from J, the junction contained 6 bases not matched to a gene. The CDR3: CAISDGGGLAYEQYF. The CDR3 nucleotides read TGTGCCATCAGTGACGGGGGGGGCCTCGCCTACGAGCAGTACTTC.

The CDR3 sequence is CASSLQGGSPLHF. Here the CDR3 DNA reads TGTGCCAGCAGTTTACAGGGGGGTTCACCCCTCCACTTT. The chain is built from TRBV27 and TRBJ1-6; TRBD1 matches 7 bases. The V gene's germline CDR1 is MNHEY and CDR2 SMNVEV (reference sequence). Unmatched junction bases numbered 1, after V lost 2 bases and J lost 9 bases. The CDR3 is made up of 13 amino acids.

The chain joins TRBV19 to TRBJ2-1; 10 positions match TRBD2. This CDR3 contains 15 residues. The germline V gene has CDR1 LNHDA and CDR2 SQIVND (reference sequence). Trimming cost V 6 bases and J 2 bases; bases outside gene matches: 4. Here the CDR3 reads CASRVAGGPYNEQFF. Here the CDR3 DNA reads TGTGCCAGTAGAGTAGCGGGGGGCCCCTACAATGAGCAGTTCTTC.

This chain uses TRBV9 with TRBJ2-1; 11 bases align to TRBD2. There are 16 residues in the CDR3. The germline CDR1 and CDR2 sequences are SGDLS and YYNGEE. The ends lost 3 bases at V and 4 bases at J; junction bases unmatched: 6. The CDR3: CASSAWGTSGYNEQFF. The CDR3 DNA follows: TGTGCCAGCAGCGCCTGGGGGACTAGCGGATACAATGAGCAGTTCTTC. Looking up the rest from reference TRBV9 and TRBJ2-1 gives the full variable domain: DSGVTQTPKHLITATGQRVTLRCSPRSGDLSVYWYQQSLDQGLQFLIQYYNGEERAKGNILERFSAQQFPDLHSELNLSSLELGDSALYFCASSAWGTSGYNEQFFGPGTRLTVL.

The gene calls are TRBV7-8 and TRBJ1-6; maybe TRBD1 (5 bases). This CDR3 spans 17 amino acids. With 2 bases removed from V and 4 bases from J, the gap between germline ends came to 15 bases. Germline CDR1 reads SGHVS; CDR2 reads FQNEAQ. CDR3 residues: CASSLQVVGAYNSPLHF. CDR3 nucleotides: TGTGCCAGCAGCTTACAAGTAGTAGGGGCGTATAATTCACCCCTCCACTTT.

The chain uses TRBV11-2 and TRBJ2-7; TRBD1 aligns across 7 bases. The V gene's germline CDR1 is SGHAT and CDR2 FQNNGV. The CDR3 runs 14 residues. The V and J ends lost 3 bases and 9 bases, in that order; junction bases with no gene match: 11. The CDR3 DNA sequence: TGTGCCAGCAGCTTTAGCAAGCGGACAGGCGGGCAGTACTTC. Residues: CASSFSKRTGGQYF. Supplemented by reference TRBV11-2 and TRBJ2-7, the full variable domain reads EAGVAQSPRYKIIEKRQSVAFWCNPISGHATLYWYQQILGQGPKLLIQFQNNGVVDDSQLPKDRFSAERLKGVDSTLKIQPAKLEDSAVYLCASSFSKRTGGQYFGPGTRLTVT.

This clone was seen a few times. J is TRBJ1-1 and V is TRBV6-2 or TRBV6-3; a weak D match, TRBD1 (6 bases). CDR3 size: 14 residues. Trimming stripped 6 bases from V and 7 bases from J, with 18 bases between. CDR1 and CDR2 (germline): MNHEY, SVGEGT. CDR3 DNA: TGTGCCAGCAGCGTCGATCGACAGGTAGTTGAAGCTTTCTTT. Its translation: CASSVDRQVVEAFF.

The chain carries TRBV7-8 and TRBJ2-1; TRBD2 matches at 14 bases. V gave up 4 bases and J gave up 0 bases; unmatched junction bases: 8. The CDR3 has 19 residues. In germline, CDR1 is SGHVS, CDR2 FQNEAQ. The CDR3 here is CASSSRTSGGPSSYNEQFF. In DNA form, the CDR3 reads TGTGCCAGCAGCTCCCGGACTAGCGGGGGGCCGAGCTCCTACAATGAGCAGTTCTTC.

This clone was recorded a few times. The rearrangement uses TRBV6-6 and TRBJ2-5; D ambiguous. CDR3 size: 11 residues. Germline V lookup: CDR1 MNHNY, CDR2 SVGAGI (reference sequence). V was shortened by 3 bases and J by 4 bases, with 3 bases between the two germline ends. The CDR3 DNA reads TGTGCCAGCAGTTATCGAGAGACCCAGTACTTC. Its translation: CASSYRETQYF.

The chain employs TRBV28 and TRBJ1-1; D perhaps matches TRBD1 (5 bases). V was trimmed by 6 bases and J by 3 bases, leaving 17 bases between them. CDR3 length: 15 residues. Per germline, CDR1 MDHEN and CDR2 SYDVKM. The CDR3 region has the DNA TGTGCCAGCAGATCGGGGCAGGGAGGGTACACTGAAGCTTTCTTT. Translation: CASRSGQGGYTEAFF.

The CDR3 region is CASSASLQGSSGNTIYF. The CDR3 coding sequence is TGTGCCAGCAGCGCTTCTCTACAGGGCTCCTCTGGAAACACCATATATTTT. This rearrangement joins TRBV9 to TRBJ1-3; possibly TRBD1 for D (6 bases). CDR3 length: 17 amino acids. CDR1 and CDR2 (germline): SGDLS, YYNGEE. V shed 3 bases and J shed 0 bases, with 16 bases lying between them.

V usage is TRBV6-5 and J usage is TRBJ1-2, with a possible D match to TRBD1 (6 bases). V shed 6 bases and J shed 4 bases, with 15 bases lying between them. Per germline, CDR1 MNHEY and CDR2 SVGAGI. This CDR3 region has 14 residues. CDR3 protein: CASSPRTEGYGYTF. The CDR3 DNA reads TGTGCCAGCAGCCCGAGGACAGAGGGCTATGGCTACACCTTC.

V and J are TRBV9 and TRBJ2-1; 10 nucleotides line up with TRBD2. CDR3 length: 16 amino acids. The germline CDR1 and CDR2 sequences are SGDLS and YYNGEE. V shed 0 bases, J shed 2 bases, and the junction held 2 bases outside the gene matches. The chain's CDR3 is CASSVVSGGPYNEQFF. Written as DNA, the CDR3 is TGTGCCAGCAGCGTAGTTAGCGGGGGGCCCTACAATGAGCAGTTCTTC. Supplemented by reference TRBV9 and TRBJ2-1, the full variable domain reads DSGVTQTPKHLITATGQRVTLRCSPRSGDLSVYWYQQSLDQGLQFLIQYYNGEERAKGNILERFSAQQFPDLHSELNLSSLELGDSALYFCASSVVSGGPYNEQFFGPGTRLTVL.

The rearrangement uses TRBV9 and TRBJ2-5, with D perhaps TRBD1 (5 bases). This CDR3 region has 18 residues. Germline values: CDR1 SGDLS, CDR2 YYNGEE. V lost 3 bases and J 0 bases, leaving 21 bases between the germline ends. The CDR3 DNA reads as TGTGCCAGCAGCGCTTCCGCCCCGGACACCCGGTACCAAGAGACCCAGTACTTC. It yields the protein CASSASAPDTRYQETQYF.

This chain connects TRBV6-4 to TRBJ1-1, with TRBD1 matching over 7 bases. V gave up 6 bases and J gave up 5 bases; unmatched junction bases: 6. Germline V lookup: CDR1 MRHNA, CDR2 SNTAGT. CDR3 size: 13 residues. CDR3 region: CASRNPGGTEAFF. The CDR3 nucleotides read TGTGCCAGCAGGAACCCAGGGGGAACTGAAGCTTTCTTT.

The DNA for the CDR3 is TGTGCCAGCTCCCCTGCCCAATCGACAGCTGTCAATGAAAAACTGTTTTTT. This gives the protein CASSPAQSTAVNEKLFF. The chain has TRBV18 and TRBJ1-4; possible D gene TRBD1, 5 bases. Looked up from germline, CDR1 is KGHSH and CDR2 is LQKENI. CDR3 length: 17 amino acids. V was clipped by 6 bases and J by 5 bases, with 22 bases between them.

The chain is built from TRBV19 and TRBJ1-4; TRBD1 might be the D (5 bases). Germline V gene data show CDR1 as LNHDA and CDR2 as SQIVND (reference sequence). The CDR3 contains 14 residues. With 7 bases removed from V and 4 bases from J, the gap between germline ends came to 13 bases. The CDR3 loop is CASTLDRNNEKLFF. In nucleotides, the CDR3 is TGTGCCAGTACCCTTGACAGAAATAATGAAAAACTGTTTTTT.

The chain carries TRBV30 and TRBJ1-1; D is undetermined. CDR3 length: 15 amino acids. Germline loops: CDR1 GTSNPN, CDR2 SVGIG (reference sequence). V lost 0 bases and J lost 1, with 12 bases in between. This CDR3 is CAWSVMGRGNTEAFF. The CDR3 bases are TGTGCCTGGAGTGTTATGGGGAGAGGGAACACTGAAGCTTTCTTT. The entire variable domain, with the rest obtained from reference TRBV30 and TRBJ1-1, is as follows: SQTIHQWPATLVQPVGSPLSLECTVEGTSNPNLYWYRQAAGRGLQLLFYSVGIGQISSEVPQNLSASRPQDRQFILSSKKLLLSDSGFYLCAWSVMGRGNTEAFFGQGTRLTVV.

The rearrangement joins TRBV3-1 (or the pseudogene TRBV3-2) to TRBJ2-2; 8 positions match TRBD1. Trimming at V came to 4 bases and at J to 4 bases, leaving 11 bases not matched to a gene. There are 17 residues in the CDR3. Germline V CDR1 and CDR2: LGHDT, YNNKEL (reference sequence). In DNA form, the CDR3 reads TGTGCCAGCAGCCGCTTCGAGACAGGGGTGGGCACCGGGGAGCTGTTTTTT. Amino acid sequence: CASSRFETGVGTGELFF.

The J gene is TRBJ1-1, the V gene TRBV10-3; 7 nucleotides match TRBD1. The length of the CDR3 is 16 residues. V trimming: 10 bases; J trimming: 5 bases; junction bases outside the gene matches: 19. Germline V gene data show CDR1 as ENHRY and CDR2 as SYGVKD. CDR3 protein: CATDREKTTRGTEAFF. As DNA, the CDR3 is TGTGCCACTGACAGGGAAAAGACCACGAGGGGTACTGAAGCTTTCTTT.

The chain recombines TRBV7-9 with TRBJ1-2; 9 nucleotides line up with TRBD1. Germline V gives CDR1 SEHNR, CDR2 FQNEAQ (reference sequence). The V gene end was trimmed by 6 bases and the J gene end by 2 bases; junction bases not matched to a gene: 10. The CDR3 is made up of 16 amino acids. The DNA of the CDR3 is TGTGCCAGCAGACGGGGTTTTGACAGGGGGAACTATGGCTACACCTTC. Protein sequence: CASRRGFDRGNYGYTF.

The sample holds one count of this clone. J is TRBJ2-3 and V is TRBV5-4, with a possible D match to TRBD2 (5 bases). Trimming took off 4 bases at V and 2 bases at J, with 14 bases between the two ends. The CDR3 spans 15 residues. CDR1 and CDR2 (germline): SGHNT, YYREEE (reference sequence). This chain's CDR3 is CASSPRGAFTDTQYF. CDR3 coding DNA: TGTGCCAGCAGCCCCCGGGGAGCGTTCACAGATACGCAGTATTTT.

V usage is TRBV18 and J usage is TRBJ1-5; D might be TRBD1 (6 bases). V was trimmed by 4 bases and J by 4 bases, leaving 14 bases between them. CDR1 and CDR2 (germline): KGHSH, LQKENI. This CDR3 is built from 15 residues. CDR3 DNA sequence: TGTGCCAGCTCACTGGCGGACAGTCAAAATCAGCCCCAGCATTTT. This codes for CASSLADSQNQPQHF. The full variable domain, rest sourced from reference TRBV18 and TRBJ1-5, is NAGVMQNPRHLVRRRGQEARLRCSPMKGHSHVYWYRQLPEEGLKFMVYLQKENIIDESGMPKERFSAEFPKEGPSILRIQQVVRGDSAAYFCASSLADSQNQPQHFGDGTRLSIL.

The gene calls are TRBV7-2 and TRBJ2-3; tentatively, D is TRBD1 (6 bases). Germline-derived CDR1 and CDR2 are SGHTA and FQGNSA. Trimming took 5 bases from V and 0 from J, leaving 9 bases between them. The CDR3 sequence is 14 residues long. This CDR3 is CASSPGQSTDTQYF. CDR3 sequence (DNA): TGTGCCAGCAGCCCCGGACAGAGCACAGATACGCAGTATTTT.

The chain uses TRBV18 and TRBJ1-1; 7 positions match TRBD1. With V trimmed by 3 bases and J by 6 bases, 10 bases remained unmatched. The germline V gene has CDR1 KGHSH and CDR2 LQKENI. CDR3 length equals 15 residues. The CDR3: CASSPSQGGSAEAFF. CDR3 DNA: TGTGCCAGCTCACCCTCCCAGGGGGGAAGCGCTGAAGCTTTCTTT. Full variable domain (outside the CDR3, taken from reference TRBV18 and TRBJ1-1): NAGVMQNPRHLVRRRGQEARLRCSPMKGHSHVYWYRQLPEEGLKFMVYLQKENIIDESGMPKERFSAEFPKEGPSILRIQQVVRGDSAAYFCASSPSQGGSAEAFFGQGTRLTVV.

This clone was found a few times. The chain employs TRBV5-1 and TRBJ1-5; perhaps TRBD1 as D (5 bases). The ends were cut back, 5 bases at V and 2 bases at J, with 11 bases in the middle. This CDR3 region has 14 residues. The germline V gene encodes CDR1 SGHRS and CDR2 YFSETQ. This chain's CDR3 is CASSIGTGNQPQHF. CDR3 sequence (DNA): TGCGCCAGCAGTATAGGGACTGGCAATCAGCCCCAGCATTTT.